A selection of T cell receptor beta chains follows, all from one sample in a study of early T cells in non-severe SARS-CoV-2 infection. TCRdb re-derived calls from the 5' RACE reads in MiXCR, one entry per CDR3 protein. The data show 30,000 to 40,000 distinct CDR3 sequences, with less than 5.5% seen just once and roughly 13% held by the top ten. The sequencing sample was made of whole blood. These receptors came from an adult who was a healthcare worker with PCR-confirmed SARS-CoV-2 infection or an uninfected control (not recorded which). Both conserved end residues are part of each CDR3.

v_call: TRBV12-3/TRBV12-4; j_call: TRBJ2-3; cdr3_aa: CASSFQNQGTGQYF
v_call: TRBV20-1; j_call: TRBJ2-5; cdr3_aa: CSAKKQGAASGVPQETQYF
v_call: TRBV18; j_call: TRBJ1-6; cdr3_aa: CASSRLEGTYNSPLHF
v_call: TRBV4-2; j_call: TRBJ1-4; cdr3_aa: CASSQDLEGTRVGPGEKLFF
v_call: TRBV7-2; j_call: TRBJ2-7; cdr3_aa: CASSRTNYEQYF
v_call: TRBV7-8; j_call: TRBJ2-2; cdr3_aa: CASSRMRAGGELFF
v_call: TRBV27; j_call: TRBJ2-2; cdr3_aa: CASTMRGAEEALRKELFF
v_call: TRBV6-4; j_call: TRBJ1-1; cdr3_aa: CASRPGEGSSEAFF
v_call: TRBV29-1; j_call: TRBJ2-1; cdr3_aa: CSVERLALVSGQFF
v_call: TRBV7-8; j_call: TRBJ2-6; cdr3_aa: CASSLESRVLAGGSGANVLTF
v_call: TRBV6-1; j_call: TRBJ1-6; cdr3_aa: CASSERPTDSPLHF
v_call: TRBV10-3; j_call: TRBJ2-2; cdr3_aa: CAISESAVNTGELFF
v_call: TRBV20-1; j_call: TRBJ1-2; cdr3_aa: CSARGDRDYGYTF
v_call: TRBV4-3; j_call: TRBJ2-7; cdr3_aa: CASSQDPVAPEQYF
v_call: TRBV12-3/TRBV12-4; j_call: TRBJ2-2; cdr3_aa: CASSPTGTGKTGELFF
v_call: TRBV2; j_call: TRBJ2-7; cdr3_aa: CASSDGTGSYEQYF
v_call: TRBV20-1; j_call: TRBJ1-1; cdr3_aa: CSVTKTEAFF
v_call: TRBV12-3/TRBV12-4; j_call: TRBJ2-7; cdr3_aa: CASSLWTGEGREQYF
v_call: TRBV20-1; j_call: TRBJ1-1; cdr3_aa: CSASRGRDTEAFF
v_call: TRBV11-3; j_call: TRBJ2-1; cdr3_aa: CASSFGAGAESSYNEQFF
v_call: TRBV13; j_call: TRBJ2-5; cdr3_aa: CASSRGDRGTQETQYF
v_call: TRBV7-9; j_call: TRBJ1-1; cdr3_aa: CASSLAMADGAFF
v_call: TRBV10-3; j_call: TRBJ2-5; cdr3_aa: CAISESSASQETQYF
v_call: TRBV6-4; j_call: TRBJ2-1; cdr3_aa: CASSEGRGDDEQFF
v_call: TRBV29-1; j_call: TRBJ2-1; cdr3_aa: CSVETAGGPEQFF
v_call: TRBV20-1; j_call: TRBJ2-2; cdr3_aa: CSAKFGGGSGELFF
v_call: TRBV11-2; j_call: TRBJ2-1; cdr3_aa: CASSLDIGYQFF
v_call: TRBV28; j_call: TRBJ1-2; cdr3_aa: CASSFNYGYTF
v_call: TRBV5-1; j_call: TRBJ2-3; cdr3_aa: CASSSGQGSTDTQYF
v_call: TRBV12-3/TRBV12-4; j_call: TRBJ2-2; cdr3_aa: CASSPHSGGELFF
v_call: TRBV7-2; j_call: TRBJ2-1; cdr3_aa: CASRSTSASSYNEQFF
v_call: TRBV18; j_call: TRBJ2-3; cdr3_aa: CASSPEGGADTQYF
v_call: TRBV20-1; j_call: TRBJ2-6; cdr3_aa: CSARWTGAGANVLTF
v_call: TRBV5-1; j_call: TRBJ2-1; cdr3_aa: CASSGHRNNEQFF
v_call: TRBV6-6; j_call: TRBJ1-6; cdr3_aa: CASSGDSPLHF
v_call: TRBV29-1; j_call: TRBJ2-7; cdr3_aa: CSVVGYYEQYF
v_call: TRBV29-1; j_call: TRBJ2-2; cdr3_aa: CSVQVGLHTGELFF
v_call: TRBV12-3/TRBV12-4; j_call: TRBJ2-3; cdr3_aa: CASSRSGGATDTQYF
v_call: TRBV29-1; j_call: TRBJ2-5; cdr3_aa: CSVAKVSRQETQYF
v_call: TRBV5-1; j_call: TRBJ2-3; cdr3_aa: CASSLTAGDTQYF
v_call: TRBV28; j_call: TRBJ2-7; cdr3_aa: CASSRSGVEYEQYF
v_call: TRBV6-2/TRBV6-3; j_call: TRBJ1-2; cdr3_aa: CASSYIPQGRDGYTF
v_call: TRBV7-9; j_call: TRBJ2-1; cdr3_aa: CASSLYVGGTYNEQFF
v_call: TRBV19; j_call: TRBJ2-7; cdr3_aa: CASSHRGAQGSHEQYF
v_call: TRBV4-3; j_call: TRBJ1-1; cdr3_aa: CASSQESGLATEAFF
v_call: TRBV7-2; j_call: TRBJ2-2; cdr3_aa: CASSYRDRANTGELFF
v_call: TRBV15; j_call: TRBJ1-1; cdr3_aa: CATSRARQRVNTEAFF
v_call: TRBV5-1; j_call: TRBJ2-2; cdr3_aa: CASSHKGTANTGELFF
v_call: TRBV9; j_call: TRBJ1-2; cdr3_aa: CASSYLSQGANYGYTF
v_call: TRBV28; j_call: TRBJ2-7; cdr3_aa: CASSFRGTTGEQYF